A selection of T cell receptor beta chains follows, all from one sample in a study of early T cells in non-severe SARS-CoV-2 infection. TCRdb recomputed calls from the 5' RACE reads with MiXCR, one row per CDR3 protein. The sample lists fewer than 80,000 distinct CDR3 sequences, approximately 10% seen once, with around 12% in the top ten. Sequenced material: whole blood, taken at baseline. The origin of the receptors is an adult who was a healthcare worker with PCR-confirmed SARS-CoV-2 infection or an uninfected control (not recorded which). Both conserved end residues are part of each CDR3. D genes are given only for firm matches. A clone size is listed for some rows: how often the clone was seen (once, few, many), or a class if it is expanded.

>TRBD2|NA|TRBV29-1|TRBJ2-1
CSVATSGVTDEQFF
TGCAGCGTTGCGACTAGCGGGGTGACTGATGAGCAGTTCTTC
>NA|NA|TRBV18|TRBJ2-7
CASSPDLYEQYF
TGTGCCAGCTCACCGGACCTTTACGAGCAGTACTTC
>NA|few|TRBV13|TRBJ1-3
CASQSPGRGRTSGNTIYF
TGTGCCAGCCAGTCCCCGGGGCGGGGAAGAACCTCTGGAAACACCATATATTTT
>NA|NA|TRBV6-2/TRBV6-3|TRBJ1-5
CASSSFLNQPQHF
TGTGCCAGCAGTTCCTTCTTGAATCAGCCCCAGCATTTT
>NA|many|TRBV4-1|TRBJ2-7
CASSQGSGPGSYEQYF
TGCGCCAGCAGCCAAGGGTCTGGTCCGGGTTCCTACGAGCAGTACTTC
>TRBD1|few|TRBV18|TRBJ2-1
CASSFRDRVNEQFF
TGTGCCAGCTCATTCCGGGACAGGGTGAATGAGCAGTTCTTC
>NA|NA|TRBV5-1|TRBJ2-3
CASSLGRGDYTDTQYF
TGCGCCAGCAGCTTGGGCAGGGGCGATTACACAGATACGCAGTATTTT
>TRBD1|NA|TRBV12-3/TRBV12-4|TRBJ2-1
CASSTRQGNEQFF
TGTGCCAGCAGTACCCGACAGGGCAATGAGCAGTTCTTC
>NA|many|TRBV12-3/TRBV12-4|TRBJ2-6
CASGPGANVLTF
TGTGCCAGCGGGCCGGGGGCCAACGTCCTGACTTTC
>TRBD2|NA|TRBV5-6|TRBJ2-1
CASSTGTSGGKVFF
TGTGCCAGCAGCACCGGGACTAGCGGGGGTAAGGTGTTCTTC
>TRBD2|many|TRBV2|TRBJ2-2
CASRTSGGQNTGELFF
TGTGCCAGCCGGACTAGCGGGGGGCAGAACACCGGGGAGCTGTTTTTT
>TRBD2|many|TRBV2|TRBJ2-1
CASNGLAGYNEQFF
TGTGCCAGCAATGGACTAGCGGGTTACAATGAGCAGTTCTTC
>NA|many|TRBV7-2|TRBJ1-1
CASSLDPFSRGTEAFF
TGTGCCAGCAGCTTAGATCCGTTCTCCAGGGGCACTGAAGCTTTCTTT
>TRBD1|few|TRBV12-3/TRBV12-4|TRBJ1-6
CASNQGAYNSPLHF
TGTGCCAGCAACCAGGGGGCCTATAATTCACCCCTCCACTTT
>TRBD1|few|TRBV12-3/TRBV12-4|TRBJ2-1
CASKPGRGNYNEQFF
TGTGCCAGTAAGCCGGGCAGGGGGAACTACAATGAGCAGTTCTTC
>NA|many|TRBV5-1|TRBJ1-6
CASSLISEGGSPLHF
TGCGCCAGCAGCTTGATTTCGGAGGGTGGGTCACCCCTCCACTTT
>NA|NA|TRBV12-3/TRBV12-4|TRBJ2-1
CASSLRAVVNEQFF
TGTGCCAGCAGTTTAAGGGCTGTCGTGAATGAGCAGTTCTTC
>NA|few|TRBV12-5|TRBJ2-5
CASGAGQTRQETQYF
TGTGCTAGTGGGGCGGGGCAGACCCGCCAAGAGACCCAGTACTTC
>NA|NA|TRBV7-2|TRBJ2-5
CASSHQGETQYF
TGTGCCAGCAGCCATCAGGGAGAGACCCAGTACTTC
>NA|NA|TRBV5-1|TRBJ2-3
CASSFILTDTQYF
TGCGCCAGCAGCTTCATTCTCACAGATACGCAGTATTTT
>NA|NA|TRBV29-1|TRBJ1-1
CSVVIDEAFF
TGCAGCGTTGTAATAGATGAAGCTTTCTTT
>TRBD2|NA|TRBV29-1|TRBJ2-7
CSVVLGLAGAPSPYEQYF
TGCAGCGTTGTACTCGGACTAGCGGGGGCCCCGAGCCCATACGAGCAGTACTTC
>TRBD1|many|TRBV7-8|TRBJ2-1
CASSLRTGTYNEQFF
TGTGCCAGCAGCCTTCGGACAGGGACCTACAATGAGCAGTTCTTC
>NA|NA|TRBV19|TRBJ1-2
CASSADPRWDGYTF
TGTGCCAGTAGTGCCGACCCCAGGTGGGATGGCTACACCTTC
>NA|few|TRBV6-2/TRBV6-3|TRBJ2-3
CAGSYSFDTPGTDTQYF
TGTGCCGGCAGTTACTCATTCGACACCCCCGGCACAGATACGCAGTATTTT